These 19 T cell receptor beta chains share one sample of origin, sequenced in a study of blood T cell repertoires in COVID-19 (dated by TCRdb to the early 2020s). Libraries were prepared through the immunoSEQ multiplex PCR assay. The source is immuneACCESS, and TCRdb retained only in-frame sequences with V and J called. Part of the clones is not carried over; for the studies checked, unresolved V genes explain less than half of this, and the remainder is unexplained. In this sample the table shows about 40,000 clones, 75% to 90% of which occur a single time. 8.5% to 10% of the sample is held by the ten biggest clonotypes. The sequenced sample was peripheral blood. The receptors originated from a human donor in a cohort sampled during active COVID-19.

This chain connects TRBV5-4 to TRBJ2-3, with D maybe TRBD1 (6 bases). Germline CDR1 and CDR2: SGHNT and YYREEE (reference sequence). The CDR3 spans 14 residues. V lost 4 bases to trimming and J lost 5 bases, with 14 bases between them. The CDR3, as DNA: TGTGCCAGCAGCCTAATACAGGGAGAAGATACGCAGTATTTT. Residues: CASSLIQGEDTQYF.

The genes are TRBV30 and TRBJ1-3; D possibly corresponds to TRBD1 (6 bases). CDR3 length: 13 amino acids. V was cut by 8 bases and J by 7 bases, with 18 bases left in between. CDR1 is GTSNPN and CDR2 is SVGIG in the germline V gene (reference sequence). In DNA, the CDR3 is TGTGCCCAAACCTCGGGGGGCTACAACACCATATATTTT. Translation gives CAQTSGGYNTIYF.

This clone was observed once. The CDR3 DNA follows: TGTGCCAGCAGCCACGGGACAGAAAATGCTAATGAAAAACTGTTTTTT. It encodes CASSHGTENANEKLFF. The genes are TRBV7-9 and TRBJ1-4; 7 nucleotides agree with TRBD1. The CDR3 has 16 residues. V lost 5 bases, J lost 3 bases, and 9 bases stayed unmatched. CDR1 is SEHNR, CDR2 FQNEAQ, per germline (reference sequence). Using reference TRBV7-9 and TRBJ1-4 for the parts outside the CDR3, the full variable domain is DTGVSQNPRHKITKRGQNVTFRCDPISEHNRLYWYRQTLGQGPEFLTYFQNEAQLEKSRLLSDRFSAERPKGSFSTLEIQRTEQGDSAMYLCASSHGTENANEKLFFGSGTQLSVL.

This chain joins TRBV27 and TRBJ2-7; 8 bases line up with TRBD1. Germline V gives CDR1 MNHEY, CDR2 SMNVEV (reference sequence). Germline trimming cut 5 bases from V and 2 bases from J; bases unmatched to any gene: 14. This CDR3 contains 17 residues. CDR3 loop: CASSLFGQGPLTYEQYF. CDR3 bases: TGTGCCAGCAGTCTCTTTGGACAGGGACCTTTAACCTACGAGCAGTACTTC.

This clone came up once. This chain joins TRBV5-4 and TRBJ2-2, with TRBD2 matching 10 bases. The junction had 4 bases not matched to a gene; V was cut back by 1 base and J by 4 bases. CDR3 length: 16 residues. Germline-derived CDR1 and CDR2 are SGHNT and YYREEE (reference sequence). The CDR3 loop reads CASSLRSGGGTGELFF. The DNA for the CDR3 is TGTGCCAGCAGCTTGAGGAGCGGGGGGGGCACCGGGGAGCTGTTTTTT. The full variable domain, in which reference TRBV5-4 and TRBJ2-2 provide the parts outside the CDR3, is ETGVTQSPTHLIKTRGQQVTLRCSSQSGHNTVSWYQQALGQGPQFIFQYYREEENGRGNFPPRFSGLQFPNYSSELNVNALELDDSALYLCASSLRSGGGTGELFFGEGSRLTVL.

The genes are TRBV5-1 and TRBJ2-3; 8 bases map to TRBD2. This CDR3 comprises 16 residues. Germline V gives CDR1 SGHRS, CDR2 YFSETQ. After removal of 4 bases from V and 2 bases from J, the junction contained 9 bases not matched to a gene. In DNA, the CDR3 is TGCGCCAGCAGCACTCCTAGCGGGCGAGACACAGATACGCAGTATTTT. Its translation: CASSTPSGRDTDTQYF.

The gene calls are TRBV7-2 and TRBJ2-3; a weak D match, TRBD2 (7 bases). V was cut by 8 bases and J by 3 bases, with 15 bases left in between. CDR1 SGHTA and CDR2 FQGNSA come from the germline V gene. The CDR3 runs 14 residues. The CDR3 protein is CASVLRGPTDTQYF. CDR3 DNA sequence: TGTGCCAGCGTATTGCGGGGGCCGACAGATACGCAGTATTTT.

A note on this clone: At one end the junction does not follow the germline gene, possibly because of a read error. The V call is TRBV7-7, the J call TRBJ2-3; possible D gene TRBD2, 6 bases. This CDR3 contains 13 residues. CDR1 and CDR2 from the germline V gene are SSHAT and FNYEAQ (reference sequence). The CDR3 protein is CASSLGRGDTQYF. The CDR3 nucleotides read TGTGCTAGCAGCTTAGGGCGGGGAGATACGCAGTATTTT.

This chain uses TRBV7-2 with TRBJ2-1; D unresolved. Between the trimmed V and J ends, which lost 8 bases and 0 bases, there was a span of 14 bases. The CDR3 length is 15 residues. The germline V gene encodes CDR1 SGHTA and CDR2 FQGNSA. CDR3 sequence: CASGLSRFSYNEQFF. For the CDR3, the DNA is TGTGCCAGCGGCCTTAGCCGGTTCTCCTACAATGAGCAGTTCTTC.

This sequence joins TRBV6-6 and TRBJ1-4, with TRBD1 matching over 8 bases. The CDR3 consists of 16 residues. Unmatched junction bases numbered 5, after V lost 2 bases and J lost 3 bases. Germline V gene sequence: CDR1 MNHNY, CDR2 SVGAGI (reference sequence). The CDR3 loop reads CASSYRDRRSNEKLFF. CDR3 nucleotides: TGTGCCAGCAGTTACCGGGACAGGCGGTCTAATGAAAAACTGTTTTTT.

The chain uses TRBV4-1 and TRBJ1-2; 11 bases line up with TRBD1. Germline V gives CDR1 MGHRA, CDR2 YSYEKL. The CDR3 has 15 amino acids. The J segment lost 7 bases and the V segment lost 0 bases, leaving 4 bases of the junction unmatched. In nucleotides, the CDR3 is TGCGCCAGCAGCCAAGAAGGACAGGGGGCGGTTGGCTACACCTTC. Its translation: CASSQEGQGAVGYTF.

The chain carries TRBV19 and TRBJ1-4; weak D call: TRBD1 (6 bases). Germline V lookup: CDR1 LNHDA, CDR2 SQIVND (reference sequence). Trimming took 4 bases from V and 7 from J, leaving 16 bases between them. CDR3 length: 15 amino acids. CDR3 in DNA: TGTGCCAGTAGTACTCGACAGGTTAGGAGTGAAAAACTGTTTTTT. Translation gives CASSTRQVRSEKLFF.

V usage is TRBV19 and J usage is TRBJ1-3; TRBD1 might be the D (5 bases). Germline values: CDR1 LNHDA, CDR2 SQIVND (reference sequence). This CDR3 comprises 15 residues. V dropped 7 bases and J dropped 3 bases, with 16 bases sitting between them. CDR3 DNA: TGTGCCAGTACAGAGAATGCGGGGGTTGGAAACACCATATATTTT. Its translation: CASTENAGVGNTIYF.

The chain links TRBV19 to TRBJ2-1, with 10 bases that match TRBD2. The CDR3 is 15 residues long. J lost 4 bases, V lost 3 bases, and 3 bases had no gene match. Germline V lookup: CDR1 LNHDA, CDR2 SQIVND (reference sequence). CDR3 nucleotide sequence: TGTGCCAGTAGTATTGGACTAGCGGAGTACAATGAGCAGTTCTTC. Amino acids: CASSIGLAEYNEQFF.

This rearrangement joins TRBV28 to TRBJ1-2; D is perhaps TRBD1 (5 bases). Germline CDR1 and CDR2: MDHEN and SYDVKM. Trimming cost V 2 bases and J 7 bases, with 14 bases left between them. The CDR3 spans 14 residues. CDR3 amino acids: CASSLAGQRGGYTF. The DNA of the CDR3 is TGTGCCAGCAGTTTAGCAGGGCAACGAGGTGGCTACACCTTC.

This clone was seen only once. V gene TRBV19 combines with J gene TRBJ2-1; possibly TRBD2 for D (6 bases). Per the germline V gene, CDR1 is LNHDA and CDR2 is SQIVND (reference sequence). V lost 6 bases and J 5 bases, leaving 17 bases between the germline ends. The CDR3 consists of 15 residues. The CDR3, as DNA: TGTGCCAGTAGGACGTCCTCGGGGAGGCACAATGAGCAGTTCTTC. This encodes CASRTSSGRHNEQFF.

This clone was recorded once. The CDR3: CASSLGRGTEQYF. The CDR3 DNA sequence: TGTGCCAGCAGCTTGGGCAGGGGGACCGAGCAGTACTTC. The chain links TRBV5-4 to TRBJ2-7; 7 bases line up with TRBD1. Germline-derived CDR1 and CDR2 are SGHNT and YYREEE (reference sequence). Trimming cost V 0 bases and J 6 bases; bases outside gene matches: 3. This CDR3 has 13 amino acids.

As to this clone: Germline is not matched at one junction end, which may reflect a read error. The same CDR3 arises from other DNA sequences in this sample as well. The genes are TRBV5-1 and TRBJ1-6, with D unresolved. This CDR3 has 16 amino acids. Germline assignment: CDR1 SGHRS and CDR2 YFSETQ. CDR3 in amino acids: CASSLDANNYNSPLHF. CDR3 in DNA: TGTGCCAGCAGCTTGGACGCGAATAACTATAATTCACCCCTCCACTTT. Full variable domain (missing parts from reference TRBV5-1 and TRBJ1-6): KAGVTQTPRYLIKTRGQQVTLSCSPISGHRSVSWYQQTPGQGLQFLFEYFSETQRNKGNFPGRFSGRQFSNSRSEMNVSTLELGDSALYLCASSLDANNYNSPLHFGNGTRLTVT.

This clone was counted only a few times. The V gene is TRBV5-4, the J gene TRBJ2-7, with 15 bases lining up with TRBD2. V lost 4 bases, J lost 4 bases, and 6 bases stayed unmatched. The CDR3 length is 16 residues. Germline assignment: CDR1 SGHNT and CDR2 YYREEE (reference sequence). CDR3 sequence (DNA): TGTGCCAGCAGCCCTGGGACTAGCGGGGGGAGGTACGAGCAGTACTTC. As protein: CASSPGTSGGRYEQYF.